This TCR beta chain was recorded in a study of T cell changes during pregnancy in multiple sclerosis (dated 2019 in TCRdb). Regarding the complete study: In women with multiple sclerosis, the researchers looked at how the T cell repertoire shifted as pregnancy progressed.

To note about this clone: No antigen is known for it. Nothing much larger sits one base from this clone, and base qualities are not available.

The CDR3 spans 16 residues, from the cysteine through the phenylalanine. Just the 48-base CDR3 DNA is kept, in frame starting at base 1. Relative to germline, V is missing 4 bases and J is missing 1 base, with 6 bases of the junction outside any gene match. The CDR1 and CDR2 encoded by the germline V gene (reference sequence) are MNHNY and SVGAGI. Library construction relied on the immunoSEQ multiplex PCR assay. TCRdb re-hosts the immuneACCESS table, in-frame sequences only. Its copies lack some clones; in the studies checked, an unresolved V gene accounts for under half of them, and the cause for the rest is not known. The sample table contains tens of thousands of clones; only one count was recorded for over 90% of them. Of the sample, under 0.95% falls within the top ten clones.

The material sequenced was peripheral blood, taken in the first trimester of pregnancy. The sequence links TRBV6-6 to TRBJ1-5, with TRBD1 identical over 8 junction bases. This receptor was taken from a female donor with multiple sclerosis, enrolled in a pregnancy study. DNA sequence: TGTGCCAGCAGTTTCCCGGACAGGGTAAGCAATCAGCCCCAGCATTTT. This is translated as CASSFPDRVSNQPQHF.